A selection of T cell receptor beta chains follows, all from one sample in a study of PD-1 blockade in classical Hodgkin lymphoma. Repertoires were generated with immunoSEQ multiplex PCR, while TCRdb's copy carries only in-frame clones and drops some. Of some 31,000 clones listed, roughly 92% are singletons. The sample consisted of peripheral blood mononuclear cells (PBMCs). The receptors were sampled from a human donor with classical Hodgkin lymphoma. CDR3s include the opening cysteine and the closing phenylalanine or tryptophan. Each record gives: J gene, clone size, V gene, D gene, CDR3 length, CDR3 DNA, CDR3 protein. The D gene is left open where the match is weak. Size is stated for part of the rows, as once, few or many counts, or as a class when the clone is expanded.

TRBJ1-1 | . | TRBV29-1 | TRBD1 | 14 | TGCAGCGTTACAGGGGGGAGCGTCAACACTGAAGCTTTCTTT | CSVTGGSVNTEAFF
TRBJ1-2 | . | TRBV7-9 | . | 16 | TGTGCCAGCAGCTTAGAATTGGGTCGGGACCACTATGGCTACACCTTC | CASSLELGRDHYGYTF
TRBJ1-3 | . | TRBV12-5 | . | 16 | TGTGCTAGTGGTGTAACAAATCAGGGTTCTGGAAACACCATATATTTT | CASGVTNQGSGNTIYF
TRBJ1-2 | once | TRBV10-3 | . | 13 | TGTGCCATCAGTTCATTCTGGGACTATGGCTACACCTTC | CAISSFWDYGYTF
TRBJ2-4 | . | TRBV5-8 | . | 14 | TGTGCCAGCAGCTTGGTGGGGGCCAAAAACATTCAGTACTTC | CASSLVGAKNIQYF
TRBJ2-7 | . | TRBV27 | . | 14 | TGTGCCAGCAGTAGGGGCCCCGGAGGCTACGAGCAGTACTTC | CASSRGPGGYEQYF
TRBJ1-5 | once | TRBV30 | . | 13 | TGTGCCTGGAGTGTATCTGGCAATCAGCCCCAGCATTTT | CAWSVSGNQPQHF
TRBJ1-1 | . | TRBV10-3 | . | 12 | TGTGTCACAAGGGGGTATAACACTGAAGCTTTCTTT | CVTRGYNTEAFF
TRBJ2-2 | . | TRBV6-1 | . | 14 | TGTGCCAGCACCACAGGGGAGGCCACCGGGGAGCTGTTTTTT | CASTTGEATGELFF
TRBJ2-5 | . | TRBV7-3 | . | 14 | TGTGCCAGCAGCTTAGACAGGTACCAAGAGACCCAGTACTTC | CASSLDRYQETQYF
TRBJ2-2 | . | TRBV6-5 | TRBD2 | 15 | TGTGCCAGCAGTTACGGACTAGCGGGAGCCGGGGAGCTGTTTTTT | CASSYGLAGAGELFF
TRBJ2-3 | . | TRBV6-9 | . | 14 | TGTGCCAGCAGTTTAACCGGGGTGGCGGATACGCAGTATTTT | CASSLTGVADTQYF
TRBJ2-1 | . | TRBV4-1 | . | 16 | TGCGCCAGCAGCCAAGATCCGGGACTCCCCTACAATGAGCAGTTCTTC | CASSQDPGLPYNEQFF
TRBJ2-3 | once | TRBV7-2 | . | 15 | TGTGCCAGCAGCCCCGGAGTGTTTGGCACAGATACGCAGTATTTT | CASSPGVFGTDTQYF
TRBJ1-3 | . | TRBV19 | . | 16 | TGTGCCAGTAGTATAGATTGGGAGAGCTCTGGAAACACCATATATTTT | CASSIDWESSGNTIYF
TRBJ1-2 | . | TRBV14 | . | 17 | TGTGCCAGCAGCCCACTCCATTGGGCAGGTGACCATCTCAAGGCCAACTTC | CASSPLHWAGDHLKANF
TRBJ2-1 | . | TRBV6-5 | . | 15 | TGTGCCAGCAGTACCCGGGACCCAAGGGGCAATGAGCAGTTCTTC | CASSTRDPRGNEQFF
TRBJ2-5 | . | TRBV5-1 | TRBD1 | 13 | TGCGCCAGCAGCTGGACAGGTCGAGAGACCCAGTACTTC | CASSWTGRETQYF
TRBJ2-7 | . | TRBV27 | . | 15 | TGTGCCAGCGCACAGGGCCCCACCCCGTCCTACGAGCAGTACTTC | CASAQGPTPSYEQYF
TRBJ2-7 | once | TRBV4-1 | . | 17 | TGCGCCAGCAGCCAAGAGGATAACAGGGGAGGGTCCTACGAGCAGTACTTC | CASSQEDNRGGSYEQYF
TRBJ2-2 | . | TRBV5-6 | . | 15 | TGTGCCAGCAGCTTGTTGGGCAGAATCACCGGGGAGCTGTTTTTT | CASSLLGRITGELFF
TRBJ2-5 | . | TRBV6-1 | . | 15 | TGTGCCAGCAGTCCCTTCTACGGGGTCCAAGAGACCCAGTACTTC | CASSPFYGVQETQYF
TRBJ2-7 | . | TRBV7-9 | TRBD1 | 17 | TGTGCCAGCAGCTCTCCGCCGGGACAGGGTGTTGGCTACGAGCAGTACTTC | CASSSPPGQGVGYEQYF
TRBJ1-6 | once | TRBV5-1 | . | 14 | TGCGCCAGCAGCAGCGGGACGCAGAATTCACCCCTCCACTTT | CASSSGTQNSPLHF